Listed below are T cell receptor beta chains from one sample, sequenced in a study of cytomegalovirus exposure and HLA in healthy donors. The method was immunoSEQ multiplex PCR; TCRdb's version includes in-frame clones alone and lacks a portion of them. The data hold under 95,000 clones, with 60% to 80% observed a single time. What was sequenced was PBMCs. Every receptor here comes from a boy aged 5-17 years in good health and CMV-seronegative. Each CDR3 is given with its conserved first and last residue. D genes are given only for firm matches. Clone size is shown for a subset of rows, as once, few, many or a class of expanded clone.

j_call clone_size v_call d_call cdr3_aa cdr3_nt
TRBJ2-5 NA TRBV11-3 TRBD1 CASSFRTGGVETQYF TGTGCCAGCAGCTTCAGGACAGGTGGGGTAGAGACCCAGTACTTC
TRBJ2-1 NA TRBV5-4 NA CASSLAQRNEQFF TGTGCCAGCAGCTTGGCCCAGCGCAATGAGCAGTTCTTC
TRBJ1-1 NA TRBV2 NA CASSVGPIVKANTEAFF TGTGCCAGCAGTGTGGGGCCGATAGTGAAAGCCAACACTGAAGCTTTCTTT
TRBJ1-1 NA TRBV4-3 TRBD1 CASSLTGGRTEAFF TGCGCCAGCAGCTTGACAGGGGGAAGGACTGAAGCTTTCTTT
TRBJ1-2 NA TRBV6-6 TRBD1 CASSGTGIEAGYTF TGTGCCAGCAGTGGGACAGGGATAGAGGCTGGCTACACCTTC
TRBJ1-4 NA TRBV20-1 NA CSALNEKLFF TGCAGTGCCCTCAATGAAAAACTGTTTTTT
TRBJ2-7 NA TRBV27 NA CASSFAQSYEQYF TGTGCCAGCAGTTTTGCACAGAGCTACGAGCAGTACTTC
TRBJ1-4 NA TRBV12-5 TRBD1 CARGTGRRSNEKLFF TGTGCTAGGGGGACAGGGCGCCGTTCCAATGAAAAACTGTTTTTT
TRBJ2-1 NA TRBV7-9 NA CASRKRDNPNEQFF TGTGCCAGCAGAAAGCGGGACAACCCCAATGAGCAGTTCTTC
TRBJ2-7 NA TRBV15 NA CATSTGTSYEQYF TGTGCCACCAGCACCGGGACATCTTACGAGCAGTACTTC
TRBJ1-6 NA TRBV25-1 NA CASSRTGGPLHF TGTGCCAGCAGTCGGACCGGGGGTCCCCTCCACTTT
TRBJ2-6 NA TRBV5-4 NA CASNPEGPGANVLTF TGTGCCAGCAACCCGGAGGGTCCCGGGGCCAACGTCCTGACTTTC
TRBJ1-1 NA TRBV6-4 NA CASSDPGTEAFF TGTGCCAGCAGTGATCCAGGGACTGAAGCTTTCTTT
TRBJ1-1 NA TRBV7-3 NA CASSLSGLKNTEAFF TGTGCCAGCAGCCTATCAGGACTTAAAAACACTGAAGCTTTCTTT
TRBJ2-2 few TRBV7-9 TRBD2 CASSPPSGGRTGELFF TGTGCCAGCAGCCCACCTAGCGGGGGGCGGACCGGGGAGCTGTTTTTT
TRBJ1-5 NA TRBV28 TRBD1 CASSLGQGVEPQHF TGTGCCAGCAGTTTGGGGCAGGGGGTTGAGCCCCAGCATTTT
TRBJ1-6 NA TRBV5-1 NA CASSEEVPSSYNSPLHF TGCGCCAGCAGCGAGGAGGTTCCTAGCTCCTATAATTCACCCCTCCACTTT
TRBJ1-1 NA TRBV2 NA CASSEALRTGNTEAFF TGTGCCAGCAGTGAAGCGCTTCGTACAGGGAACACTGAAGCTTTCTTT
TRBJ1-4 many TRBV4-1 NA CASSQILIESGREKLFF TGCGCCAGCAGCCAAATTCTTATCGAAAGCGGCAGGGAAAAACTGTTTTTT
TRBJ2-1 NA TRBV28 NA CASSLRLGNEQFF TGTGCCAGCAGTTTACGACTAGGCAATGAGCAGTTCTTC
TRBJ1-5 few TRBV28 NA CASSSRGGGGQPQHF TGTGCCAGCAGTTCCCGGGGAGGGGGAGGTCAGCCCCAGCATTTT
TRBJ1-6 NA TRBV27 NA CASTEVGAGVSPLHF TGTGCCAGCACCGAAGTAGGGGCAGGGGTTTCACCCCTCCACTTT
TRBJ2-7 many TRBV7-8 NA CASSFPGQLGPFEQYF TGTGCCAGCAGCTTCCCCGGACAGTTGGGGCCTTTTGAGCAGTACTTC
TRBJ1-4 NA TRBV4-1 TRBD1 CASSQVGTGNEKLFF TGCGCCAGCAGCCAAGTCGGGACAGGGAATGAAAAACTGTTTTTT
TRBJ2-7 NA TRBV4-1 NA CASSQDSRDTYEQYF TGCGCCAGCAGCCAAGACAGCAGGGACACCTACGAGCAGTACTTC
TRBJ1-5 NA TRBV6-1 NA CASSVPQGGQPQHF TGTGCCAGCAGTGTCCCCCAGGGAGGTCAGCCCCAGCATTTT
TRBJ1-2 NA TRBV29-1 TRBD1 CSVEPAGGLDYGYTF TGCAGCGTTGAGCCTGCAGGGGGCTTGGACTATGGCTACACCTTC
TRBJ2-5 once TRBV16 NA CASSPFLSQETQYF TGTGCCAGCAGCCCCTTCTTATCTCAAGAGACCCAGTACTTC
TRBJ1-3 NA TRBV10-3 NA CAISEEGNTIYF TGTGCCATCAGTGAAGAGGGAAACACCATATATTTT
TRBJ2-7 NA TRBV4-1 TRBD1 CASSQGTGYYEQYF TGCGCCAGCAGCCAAGGGACAGGCTACTACGAGCAGTACTTC
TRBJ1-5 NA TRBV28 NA CASSFLDRSNQPQHF TGTGCCAGCAGTTTCCTTGACAGGAGCAATCAGCCCCAGCATTTT
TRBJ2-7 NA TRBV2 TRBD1 CASSLSLGTGISYEQYF TGTGCCAGCAGTCTTTCCCTCGGGACAGGGATTTCCTACGAGCAGTACTTC
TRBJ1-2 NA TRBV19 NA CASSIGQGNGYTF TGTGCCAGTAGTATAGGTCAGGGGAATGGCTACACCTTC
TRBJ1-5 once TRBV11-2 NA CASSVQGYQPQHF TGTGCCAGCAGCGTTCAGGGATATCAGCCCCAGCATTTT
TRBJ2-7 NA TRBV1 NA CTSRQPLPPQGYPYEQYF TGCACCAGCAGACAACCTCTCCCCCCGCAGGGGTATCCCTACGAGCAGTACTTC
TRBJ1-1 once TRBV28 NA CASRQRRGAVLTEAFF TGTGCCAGCAGGCAGCGCAGGGGAGCCGTCTTGACTGAAGCTTTCTTT
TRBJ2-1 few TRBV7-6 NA CASSSGGYQSSYNEQFF TGTGCCAGCAGCTCTGGCGGCTACCAGAGCTCCTACAATGAGCAGTTCTTC
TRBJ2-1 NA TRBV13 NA CASSLGAGLYNEQFF TGTGCCAGCAGCTTAGGAGCAGGGTTATACAATGAGCAGTTCTTC
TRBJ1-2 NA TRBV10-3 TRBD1 CAISEVTGGGYGYTF TGTGCCATCAGTGAGGTGACAGGGGGGGGATATGGCTACACCTTC
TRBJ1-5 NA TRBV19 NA CASSITRVQPQHF TGTGCCAGTAGTATAACTCGTGTTCAGCCCCAGCATTTT
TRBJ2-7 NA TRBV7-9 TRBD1 CASSGTGTGVEQYF TGTGCCAGCAGCGGAACGGGGACAGGGGTCGAGCAGTACTTC
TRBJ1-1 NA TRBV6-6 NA CASSFHERDTEAFF TGTGCCAGCAGTTTCCACGAGAGAGACACTGAAGCTTTCTTT
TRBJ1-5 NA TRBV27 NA CASRVIGEDQPQHF TGTGCCAGCAGAGTTATAGGAGAGGATCAGCCCCAGCATTTT
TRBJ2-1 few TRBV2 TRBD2 CASSVGGFNEQFF TGTGCCAGCAGTGTGGGAGGGTTCAATGAGCAGTTCTTC
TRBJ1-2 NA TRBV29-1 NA CSVGVRDYGYTF TGCAGCGTCGGAGTCCGGGACTATGGCTACACCTTC
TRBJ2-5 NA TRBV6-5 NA CASSYSGRQETQYF TGTGCCAGCAGTTACTCTGGCAGACAAGAGACCCAGTACTTC
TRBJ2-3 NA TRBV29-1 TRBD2 CSVRGGNWGLAGDTDTQYF TGCAGCGTCCGAGGGGGGAATTGGGGACTAGCGGGGGATACAGATACGCAGTATTTT
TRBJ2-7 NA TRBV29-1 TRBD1 CSVEFRDRNPYEQYF TGCAGCGTCGAATTTAGGGACAGAAATCCCTACGAGCAGTACTTC
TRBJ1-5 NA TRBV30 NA CAWSDMNSNQPQHF TGTGCCTGGAGTGACATGAATAGCAATCAGCCCCAGCATTTT
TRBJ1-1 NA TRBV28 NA CASSLGLMAFF TGTGCCAGCAGTTTGGGACTGATGGCTTTCTTT
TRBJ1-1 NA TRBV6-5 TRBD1 CASRSGTGGLEAFF TGTGCCAGCAGGTCCGGGACAGGGGGTCTTGAAGCTTTCTTT
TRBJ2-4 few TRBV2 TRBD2 CASRILAGEGKNIQYF TGTGCCAGCAGGATACTAGCGGGAGAAGGCAAAAACATTCAGTACTTC
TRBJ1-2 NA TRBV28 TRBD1 CASSSGTGTYGYTF TGTGCCAGCAGTTCCGGGACAGGGACTTATGGCTACACCTTC
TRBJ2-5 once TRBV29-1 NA CSADPGTLPQYF TGCAGCGCAGACCCCGGGACACTTCCCCAGTACTTC
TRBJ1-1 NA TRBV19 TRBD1 CASNTGTGGVSEAFF TGTGCCAGTAATACAGGGACAGGGGGCGTGTCTGAAGCTTTCTTT
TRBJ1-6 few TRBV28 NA CASSSLPRGHNSPLHF TGTGCCAGCAGTTCTCTCCCCAGGGGCCACAATTCACCCCTCCACTTT
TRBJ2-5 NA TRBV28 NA CASSSQGSLSKETQYF TGTGCCAGCAGTTCTCAGGGGTCTCTGAGCAAAGAGACCCAGTACTTC
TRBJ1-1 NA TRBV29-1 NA CSVVDRNTEAFF TGCAGCGTTGTCGACAGGAACACTGAAGCTTTCTTT
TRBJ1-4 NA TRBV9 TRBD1 CASSPGQATNEKLFF TGTGCCAGCAGCCCGGGACAGGCAACTAATGAAAAACTGTTTTTT